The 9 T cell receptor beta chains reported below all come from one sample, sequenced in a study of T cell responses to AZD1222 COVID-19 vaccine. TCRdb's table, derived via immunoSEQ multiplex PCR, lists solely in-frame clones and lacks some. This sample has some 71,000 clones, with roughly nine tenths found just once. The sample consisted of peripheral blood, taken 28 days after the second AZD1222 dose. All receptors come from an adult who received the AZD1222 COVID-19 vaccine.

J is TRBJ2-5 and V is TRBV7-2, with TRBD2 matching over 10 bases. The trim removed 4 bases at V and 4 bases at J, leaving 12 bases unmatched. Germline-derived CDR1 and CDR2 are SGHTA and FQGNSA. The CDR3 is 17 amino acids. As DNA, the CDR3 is TGTGCCAGCAGCTCCCACCTGGAGCTAGCGGGAGCAGAGACCCAGTACTTC. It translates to CASSSHLELAGAETQYF.

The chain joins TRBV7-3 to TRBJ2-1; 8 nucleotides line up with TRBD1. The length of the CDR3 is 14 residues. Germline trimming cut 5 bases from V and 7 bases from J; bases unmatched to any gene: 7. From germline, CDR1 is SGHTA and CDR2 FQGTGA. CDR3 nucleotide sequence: TGTGCCAGCAGCACAGGACAGGGCTTAAATGAGCAGTTCTTC. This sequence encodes CASSTGQGLNEQFF.

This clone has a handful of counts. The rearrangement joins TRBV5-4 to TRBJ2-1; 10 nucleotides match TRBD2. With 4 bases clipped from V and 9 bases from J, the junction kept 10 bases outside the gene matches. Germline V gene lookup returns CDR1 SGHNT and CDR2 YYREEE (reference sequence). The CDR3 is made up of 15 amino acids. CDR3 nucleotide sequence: TGTGCCAGCAGCCCTAGCGGGAGAGGGGGCACTGAGCAGTTCTTC. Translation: CASSPSGRGGTEQFF.

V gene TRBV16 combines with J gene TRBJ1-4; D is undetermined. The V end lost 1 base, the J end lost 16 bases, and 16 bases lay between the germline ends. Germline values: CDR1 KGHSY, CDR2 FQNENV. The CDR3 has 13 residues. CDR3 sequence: CASSQLVDAQRFF. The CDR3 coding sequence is TGTGCCAGCAGCCAATTAGTAGATGCTCAACGGTTTTTT.

CDR3 protein: CASSLGTGGEAFF. CDR3 DNA: TGTGCCAGCAGCCTCGGGACAGGGGGCGAAGCTTTCTTT. V usage is TRBV11-3 and J usage is TRBJ1-1; 12 nucleotides agree with TRBD1. The CDR3 runs 13 residues. J lost 8 bases, V lost 5 bases, and 3 bases had no gene match. Germline CDR1 reads SGHNT; CDR2 reads YENEEA.

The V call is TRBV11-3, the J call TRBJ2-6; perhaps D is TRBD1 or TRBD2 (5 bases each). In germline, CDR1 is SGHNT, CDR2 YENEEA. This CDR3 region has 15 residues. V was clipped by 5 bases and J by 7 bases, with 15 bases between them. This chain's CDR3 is CASSLGVGDANVLTF. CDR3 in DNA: TGTGCCAGCAGCCTGGGGGTAGGCGACGCCAACGTCCTGACTTTC.

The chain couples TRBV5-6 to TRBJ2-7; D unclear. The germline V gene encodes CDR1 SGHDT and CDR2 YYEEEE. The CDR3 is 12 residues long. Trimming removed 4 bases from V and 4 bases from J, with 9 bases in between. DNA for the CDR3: TGTGCCAGCAGCCTGACTGCTTACGAGCAGTACTTC. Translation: CASSLTAYEQYF.

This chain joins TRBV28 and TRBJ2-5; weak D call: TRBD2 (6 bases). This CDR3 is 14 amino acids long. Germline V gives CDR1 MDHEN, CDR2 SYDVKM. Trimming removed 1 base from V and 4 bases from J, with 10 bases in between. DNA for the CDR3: TGTGCCAGCAGTTTATCGACCGGGGGAGAGACCCAGTACTTC. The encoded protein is CASSLSTGGETQYF.

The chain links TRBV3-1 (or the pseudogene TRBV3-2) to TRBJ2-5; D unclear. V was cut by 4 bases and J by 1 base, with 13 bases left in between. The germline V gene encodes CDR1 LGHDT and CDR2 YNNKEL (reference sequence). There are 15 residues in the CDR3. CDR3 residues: CASSPFMGFQETQYF. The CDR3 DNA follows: TGTGCCAGCAGCCCATTCATGGGCTTCCAAGAGACCCAGTACTTC.